This TCR beta chain was documented in a study of blood T cell repertoires in COVID-19. The CDR3 runs 15 residues. V was clipped by 0 bases and J by 0 bases, with 8 bases between them. Germline CDR1 is LGHNA and CDR2 is YSLEER. The method was immunoSEQ multiplex PCR; TCRdb's version includes in-frame clones alone and lacks a portion of them. This table has under 45,000 clones, over 60% appearing once. This receptor was taken from a woman in her seventies with acute or convalescent COVID-19. The sequenced sample consisted of peripheral blood. The chain recombines TRBV4-3 with TRBJ1-2; D might be TRBD1 (6 bases). The CDR3 loop is CASSQDWTANYGYTF. For the CDR3, the DNA is TGCGCCAGCAGCCAAGATTGGACAGCTAACTATGGCTACACCTTC.